These 9 T cell receptor beta chains originate from one sample sequenced in a study of T cell responses to AZD1222 COVID-19 vaccine. Assay: immunoSEQ multiplex PCR; the TCRdb copy retains only in-frame clones and omits some. The data show more than 95,000 clones, about 89% seen once. The starting material was peripheral blood, obtained on day 0 of AZD1222 vaccination. The origin of the receptors is an adult in good health.

The chain couples TRBV10-2 to TRBJ2-3; 7 positions match TRBD2. Looked up from germline, CDR1 is WSHSY and CDR2 is SAAADI. V shed 2 bases, J shed 4 bases, and the junction held 6 bases outside the gene matches. The CDR3 spans 15 residues. This CDR3 is CASSEGRGRADTQYF. CDR3 nucleotides: TGCGCCAGCAGTGAGGGGAGGGGTAGGGCAGATACGCAGTATTTT.

Only a few counts were recorded for this clone. The V call is TRBV6-2 or TRBV6-3, the J call TRBJ1-4; TRBD1 is a possible D gene (5 bases). Deletions cut 5 bases from V and 7 bases from J, with 8 bases between. The length of the CDR3 is 12 residues. The germline CDR1 and CDR2 sequences are MNHEY and SVGEGT. The CDR3 is CASSNGGEKLFF. The DNA of the CDR3 is TGTGCCAGCAGTAACGGGGGTGAAAAACTGTTTTTT.

The chain employs TRBV10-1 and TRBJ1-1, with a weak D call TRBD1 (6 bases). The germline V gene has CDR1 WNHNN and CDR2 SYGVQD (reference sequence). With 5 bases removed from V and 1 base from J, the gap between germline ends came to 11 bases. The CDR3 is 14 residues long. The CDR3 protein is CASSSRTANTEAFF. DNA for the CDR3: TGCGCCAGCAGTAGTCGGACAGCGAACACTGAAGCTTTCTTT.

The V and J genes are TRBV6-5 and TRBJ1-2, with a possible D match to TRBD1 (5 bases). The germline V gene encodes CDR1 MNHEY and CDR2 SVGAGI. The germline V and J ends were trimmed by 0 bases and 2 bases, with 13 bases remaining between them. The CDR3 extends over 16 amino acids. The CDR3 region is CASSYSKGTSNYGYTF. The CDR3 DNA sequence: TGTGCCAGCAGTTACTCGAAAGGGACCTCAAACTATGGCTACACCTTC.

The chain recombines TRBV10-2 with TRBJ1-5, with D possibly being TRBD1 (6 bases). V gave up 6 bases and J gave up 4 bases, with 10 bases separating them. Germline V gives CDR1 WSHSY, CDR2 SAAADI. The CDR3 length is 13 residues. The CDR3 nucleotides are TGCGCCAGCAGGGGGACACAGAATCAGCCCCAGCATTTT. Protein sequence: CASRGTQNQPQHF.

This chain links TRBV19 with TRBJ2-1, with 9 bases that match TRBD2. J gave up 4 bases and V 5 bases, and 6 bases lay outside the gene matches. CDR3 size: 15 residues. Germline V gene lookup returns CDR1 LNHDA and CDR2 SQIVND (reference sequence). Written as DNA, the CDR3 is TGTGCCAGTAGTCGAAAGCGGGGGGCTTACAATGAGCAGTTCTTC. It encodes CASSRKRGAYNEQFF.

The chain combines TRBV4-1 with TRBJ2-5; D gene ambiguous. V lost 0 bases and J lost 5, with 13 bases in between. The CDR3 runs to 15 residues. Germline V gene lookup returns CDR1 MGHRA and CDR2 YSYEKL. The DNA of the CDR3 is TGCGCCAGCAGCCAAGATCAGCTAGAACCGGAGACCCAGTACTTC. As protein: CASSQDQLEPETQYF.

The J gene is TRBJ2-2, the V gene TRBV29-1, with TRBD1 matching over 7 bases. In germline, CDR1 is SQVTM, CDR2 ANQGSEA. There are 12 residues in the CDR3. With 6 bases clipped from V and 5 bases from J, the junction kept 3 bases outside the gene matches. CDR3 sequence: CSVAGGTGELFF. The CDR3 nucleotides are TGCAGCGTGGCAGGGGGTACCGGGGAGCTGTTTTTT.

The chain has TRBV6-4 and TRBJ2-2, with 7 bases matching TRBD1. Trimming cost V 0 bases and J 7 bases; bases outside gene matches: 8. CDR1 is MRHNA and CDR2 is SNTAGT in the germline V gene. The CDR3 runs 16 residues. CDR3 nucleotides: TGTGCCAGCAGTGACTCTGAGGGGGCGCATATCGGGGAGCTGTTTTTT. It is translated as CASSDSEGAHIGELFF.